This paragraph reports one T cell receptor (beta chain). No antigen is known for it. CDR3 length equals 14 residues. CDR1 and CDR2 (germline): SGHRS, YFSETQ. The trim removed 3 bases at V and 2 bases at J, leaving 4 bases unmatched. Sequencing was performed with immunoSEQ multiplex PCR; in TCRdb, only in-frame clones are kept and a portion is missing. The table shows approximately 77,000 clones, with less than 85% occurring only once. This sample is part of a study of OX40 agonist ivuxolimab in advanced cancers. Across the study: Partial responses were recorded for three patients, including one with hepatocellular carcinoma and two with cutaneous melanoma.

General observations from the study: At 0.1 to 3.0 mg/kg, CD4+ and CD8+ blood T cells expanded clonally by week 6.

This material consisted of CD4+ or CD8+ T cells sorted from blood, taken in a trial of the OX40 agonist ivuxolimab. The origin of this receptor is an adult with an advanced solid tumor such as melanoma, head and neck, liver or kidney cancer. The V and J genes are TRBV5-1 and TRBJ2-7, with TRBD1 matching 8 bases. In DNA, the CDR3 is TGCGCCAGCAGCTCCGGGACAGGACCCTACGAGCAGTACTTC. Translating it yields CASSSGTGPYEQYF.